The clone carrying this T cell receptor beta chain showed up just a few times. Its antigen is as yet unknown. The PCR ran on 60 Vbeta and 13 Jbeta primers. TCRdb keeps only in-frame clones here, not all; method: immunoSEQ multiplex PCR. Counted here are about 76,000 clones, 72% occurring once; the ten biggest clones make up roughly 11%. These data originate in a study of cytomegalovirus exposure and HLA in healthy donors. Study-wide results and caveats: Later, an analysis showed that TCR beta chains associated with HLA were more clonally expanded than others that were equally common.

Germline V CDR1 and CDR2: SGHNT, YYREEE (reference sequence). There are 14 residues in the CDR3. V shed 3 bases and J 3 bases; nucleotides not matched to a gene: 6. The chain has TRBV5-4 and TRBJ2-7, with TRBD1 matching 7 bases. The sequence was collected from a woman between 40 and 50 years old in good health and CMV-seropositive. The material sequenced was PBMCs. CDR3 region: CASSSWAGGYEQYF. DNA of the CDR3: TGTGCCAGCAGCTCGTGGGCAGGGGGCTACGAGCAGTACTTC. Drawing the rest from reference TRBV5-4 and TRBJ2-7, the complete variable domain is ETGVTQSPTHLIKTRGQQVTLRCSSQSGHNTVSWYQQALGQGPQFIFQYYREEENGRGNFPPRFSGLQFPNYSSELNVNALELDDSALYLCASSSWAGGYEQYFGPGTRLTVT.